These 7 T cell receptor beta chains were all obtained from the same sample, sequenced in a study of blood T cell repertoires in COVID-19. The protocol was immunoSEQ multiplex PCR, while the TCRdb copy is restricted to in-frame clones and leaves out a portion. Of 250,000 to 400,000 clones listed, about 87% are singletons. The sequenced sample consisted of PBMCs or T cells enriched from blood (not recorded which). The receptors shown here come from a woman in her 30s who had recovered from COVID-19.

Here the CDR3 reads CASSVGDISGNTIYF. Written as DNA, the CDR3 is TGTGCCAGCAGCGTAGGGGACATTTCTGGAAACACCATATATTTT. The J gene is TRBJ1-3, the V gene TRBV9, with D possibly TRBD1 on 6 matching bases. In germline, CDR1 is SGDLS, CDR2 YYNGEE. V lost 0 bases and J 1 base, leaving 8 bases between the germline ends. The CDR3 consists of 15 residues. Full variable domain (missing parts from reference TRBV9 and TRBJ1-3): DSGVTQTPKHLITATGQRVTLRCSPRSGDLSVYWYQQSLDQGLQFLIQYYNGEERAKGNILERFSAQQFPDLHSELNLSSLELGDSALYFCASSVGDISGNTIYFGEGSWLTVV.

The rearrangement uses TRBV24-1 and TRBJ2-3, with TRBD2 matching over 7 bases. Germline V gene lookup returns CDR1 KGHDR and CDR2 SFDVKD. There are 19 residues in the CDR3. V lost 1 base to trimming and J lost 4 bases; unmatched junction nucleotides: 16. The CDR3 reads CATSDFQRDGRFLADTQYF. The CDR3, as DNA: TGTGCCACCAGTGATTTCCAGCGGGACGGCAGATTTTTGGCAGATACGCAGTATTTT.

This clone was detected only once. The rearrangement links TRBV9 to TRBJ2-1; 10 positions match TRBD2. The V gene end was trimmed by 2 bases and the J gene end by 5 bases; junction bases not matched to a gene: 4. In germline, CDR1 is SGDLS, CDR2 YYNGEE. The CDR3 loop spans 15 amino acids. The CDR3 nucleotides read TGTGCCAGCAGCGTTAGTACTAGCGGGGACAATGAGCAGTTCTTC. Protein sequence: CASSVSTSGDNEQFF. The full variable domain, in which reference TRBV9 and TRBJ2-1 provide the parts outside the CDR3, is DSGVTQTPKHLITATGQRVTLRCSPRSGDLSVYWYQQSLDQGLQFLIQYYNGEERAKGNILERFSAQQFPDLHSELNLSSLELGDSALYFCASSVSTSGDNEQFFGPGTRLTVL.

The chain uses TRBV6-1 and TRBJ1-5, with 8 bases identical to TRBD1. The germline V gene has CDR1 MNHNS and CDR2 SASEGT. The V and J ends lost 4 bases and 6 bases, in that order; junction bases with no gene match: 14. The CDR3 length is 17 residues. CDR3 region: CASSGIGTGRGSQPQHF. CDR3 sequence (DNA): TGTGCCAGCAGTGGAATCGGGACAGGACGAGGGAGTCAGCCCCAGCATTTT.

The chain is built from TRBV14 and TRBJ1-1; 7 nucleotides match TRBD1. The trim removed 4 bases at V and 5 bases at J, leaving 4 bases unmatched. The germline gives CDR1 SGHDN, CDR2 FVKESK. CDR3 size: 13 residues. In nucleotides, the CDR3 is TGTGCCAGCAGCCCGACAGGGCGAACTGAAGCTTTCTTT. As protein: CASSPTGRTEAFF.

The chain recombines TRBV28 with TRBJ2-5, with unresolved D. V lost 2 bases to trimming and J lost 1 base, with 11 bases between them. The CDR3 is made up of 15 amino acids. Germline CDR1 MDHEN, CDR2 SYDVKM. The CDR3 loop is CASSLAENLQETQYF. The CDR3 DNA reads TGTGCCAGCAGTTTAGCGGAAAATCTCCAAGAGACCCAGTACTTC.

V usage is TRBV2 and J usage is TRBJ1-5; no firm D call. V was pared by 6 bases and J by 5 bases, with 8 bases between. Germline loops: CDR1 SNHLY, CDR2 FYNNEI. The CDR3 is 12 residues long. The CDR3 nucleotides are TGTGCCAGCAGCCTCGGGGATCAGCCCCAGCATTTT. Protein product: CASSLGDQPQHF.